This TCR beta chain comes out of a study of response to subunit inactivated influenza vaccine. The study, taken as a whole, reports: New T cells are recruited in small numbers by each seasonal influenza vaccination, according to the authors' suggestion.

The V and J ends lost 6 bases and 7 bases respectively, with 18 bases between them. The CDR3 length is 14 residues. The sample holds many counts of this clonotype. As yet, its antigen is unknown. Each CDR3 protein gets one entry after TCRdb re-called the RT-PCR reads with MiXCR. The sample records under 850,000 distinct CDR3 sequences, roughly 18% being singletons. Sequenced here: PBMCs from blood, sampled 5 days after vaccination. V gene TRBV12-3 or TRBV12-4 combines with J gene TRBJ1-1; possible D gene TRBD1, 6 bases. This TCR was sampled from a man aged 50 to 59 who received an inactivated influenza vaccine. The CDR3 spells CASSHSNREGEAFF. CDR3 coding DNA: TGTGCCAGCAGCCATTCTAACAGGGAGGGTGAAGCTTTCTTT.